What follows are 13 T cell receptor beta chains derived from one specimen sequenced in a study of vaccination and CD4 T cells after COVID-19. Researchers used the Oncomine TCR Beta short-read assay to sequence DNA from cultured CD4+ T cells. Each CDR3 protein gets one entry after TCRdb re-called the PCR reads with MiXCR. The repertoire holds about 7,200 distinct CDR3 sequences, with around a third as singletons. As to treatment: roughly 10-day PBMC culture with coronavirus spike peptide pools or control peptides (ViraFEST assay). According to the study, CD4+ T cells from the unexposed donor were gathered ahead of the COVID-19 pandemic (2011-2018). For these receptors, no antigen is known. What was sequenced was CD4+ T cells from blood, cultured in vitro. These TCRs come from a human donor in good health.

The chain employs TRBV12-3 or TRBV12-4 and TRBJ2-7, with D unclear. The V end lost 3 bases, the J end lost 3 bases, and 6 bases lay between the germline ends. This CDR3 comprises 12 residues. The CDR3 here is CASSFEYYEQYF. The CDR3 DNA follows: TGTGCCAGCAGTTTCGAGTACTACGAGCAGTACTTC.

The DNA for the CDR3 is TGTGCCAGCAGCTTAACCAGGGGGTTGTCTGAGCCCCAGCATTTT. This gives the protein CASSLTRGLSEPQHF. J is TRBJ1-5 and V is TRBV7-2; 7 nucleotides agree with TRBD1. The CDR3 is 15 residues long. The V gene's germline CDR1 is SGHTA and CDR2 FQGNSA. V trimming: 2 bases; J trimming: 8 bases; junction bases outside the gene matches: 9.

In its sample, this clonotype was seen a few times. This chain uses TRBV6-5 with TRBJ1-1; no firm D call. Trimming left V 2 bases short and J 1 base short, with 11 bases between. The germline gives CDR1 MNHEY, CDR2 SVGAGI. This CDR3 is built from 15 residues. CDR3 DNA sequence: TGTGCCAGCAGTTACAGTAGCAGGACGAACACTGAAGCTTTCTTT. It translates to CASSYSSRTNTEAFF.

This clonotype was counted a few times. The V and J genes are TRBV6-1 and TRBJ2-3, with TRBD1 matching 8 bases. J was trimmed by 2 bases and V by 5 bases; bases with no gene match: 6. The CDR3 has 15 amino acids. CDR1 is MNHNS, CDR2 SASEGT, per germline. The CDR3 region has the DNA TGTGCCAGCAGTAGCACAGGGGGTCCCACAGATACGCAGTATTTT. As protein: CASSSTGGPTDTQYF.

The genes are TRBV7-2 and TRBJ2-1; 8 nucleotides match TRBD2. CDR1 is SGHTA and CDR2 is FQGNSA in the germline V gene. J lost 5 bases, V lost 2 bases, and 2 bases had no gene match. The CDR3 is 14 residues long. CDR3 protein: CASSLTSGHNEQFF. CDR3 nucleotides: TGTGCCAGCAGCTTAACTAGCGGCCACAATGAGCAGTTCTTC.

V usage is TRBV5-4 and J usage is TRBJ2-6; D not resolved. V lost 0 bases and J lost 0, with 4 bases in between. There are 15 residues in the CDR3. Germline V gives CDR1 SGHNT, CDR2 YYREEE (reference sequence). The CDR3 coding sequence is TGTGCCAGCAGCTTGGGTAACTCTGGGGCCAACGTCCTGACTTTC. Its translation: CASSLGNSGANVLTF.

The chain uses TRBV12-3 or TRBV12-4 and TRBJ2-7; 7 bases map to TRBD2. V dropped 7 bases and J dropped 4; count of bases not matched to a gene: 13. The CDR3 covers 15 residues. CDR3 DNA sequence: TGTGCCAGCACCCTCGATCTAGCGGCGAATTACGAGCAGTACTTC. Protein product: CASTLDLAANYEQYF.

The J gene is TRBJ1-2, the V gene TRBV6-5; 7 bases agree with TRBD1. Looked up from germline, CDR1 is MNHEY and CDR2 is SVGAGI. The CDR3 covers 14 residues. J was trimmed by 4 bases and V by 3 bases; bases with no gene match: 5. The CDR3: CASSYQGESYGYTF. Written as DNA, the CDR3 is TGTGCCAGCAGTTATCAGGGGGAAAGCTATGGCTACACCTTC.

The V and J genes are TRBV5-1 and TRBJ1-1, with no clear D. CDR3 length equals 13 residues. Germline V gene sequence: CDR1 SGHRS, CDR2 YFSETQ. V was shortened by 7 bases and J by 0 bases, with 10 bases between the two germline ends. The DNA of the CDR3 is TGCGCCAGCGGCGACGGAATGAACACTGAAGCTTTCTTT. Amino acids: CASGDGMNTEAFF.

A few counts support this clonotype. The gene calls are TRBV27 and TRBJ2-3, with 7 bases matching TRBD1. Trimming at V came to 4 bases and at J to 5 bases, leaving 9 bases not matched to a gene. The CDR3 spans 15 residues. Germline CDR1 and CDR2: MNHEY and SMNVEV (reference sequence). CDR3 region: CASSSANRGGDTQYF. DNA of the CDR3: TGTGCCAGCAGTTCAGCCAACAGGGGTGGAGATACGCAGTATTTT.

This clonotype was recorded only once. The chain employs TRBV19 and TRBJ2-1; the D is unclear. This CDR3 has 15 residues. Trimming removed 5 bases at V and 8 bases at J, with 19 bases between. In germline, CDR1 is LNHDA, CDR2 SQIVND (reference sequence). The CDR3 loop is CASSLFQQGVYEQFF. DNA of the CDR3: TGTGCCAGTAGTTTATTCCAGCAAGGCGTTTATGAGCAGTTCTTC.

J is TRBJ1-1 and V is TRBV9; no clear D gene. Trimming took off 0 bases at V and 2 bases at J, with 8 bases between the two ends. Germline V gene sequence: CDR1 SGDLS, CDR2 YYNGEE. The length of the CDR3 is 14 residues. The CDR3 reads CASSVGVANTEAFF. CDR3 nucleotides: TGTGCCAGCAGCGTAGGGGTAGCCAACACTGAAGCTTTCTTT.

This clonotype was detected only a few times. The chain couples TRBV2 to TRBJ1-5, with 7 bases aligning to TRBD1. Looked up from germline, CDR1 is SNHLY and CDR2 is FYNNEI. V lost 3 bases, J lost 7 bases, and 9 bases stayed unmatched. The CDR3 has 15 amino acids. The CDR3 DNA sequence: TGTGCCAGCAGTGATTCAGGGGGTTCAAGGCAGCCCCAGCATTTT. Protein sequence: CASSDSGGSRQPQHF.